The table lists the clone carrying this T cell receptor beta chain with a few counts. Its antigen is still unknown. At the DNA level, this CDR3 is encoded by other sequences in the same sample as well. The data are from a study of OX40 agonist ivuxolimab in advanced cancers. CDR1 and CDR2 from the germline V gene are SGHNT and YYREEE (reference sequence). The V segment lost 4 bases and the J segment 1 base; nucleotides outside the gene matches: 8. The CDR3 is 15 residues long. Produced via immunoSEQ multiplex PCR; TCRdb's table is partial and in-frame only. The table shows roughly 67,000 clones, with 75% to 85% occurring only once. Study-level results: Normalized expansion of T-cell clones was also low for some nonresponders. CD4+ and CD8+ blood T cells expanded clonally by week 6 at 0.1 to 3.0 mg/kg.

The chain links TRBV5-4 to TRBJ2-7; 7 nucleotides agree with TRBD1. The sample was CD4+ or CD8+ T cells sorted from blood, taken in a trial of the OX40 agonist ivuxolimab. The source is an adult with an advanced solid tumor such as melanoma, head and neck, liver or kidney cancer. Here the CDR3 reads CASSVEGQRSYEQYF. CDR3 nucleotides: TGTGCCAGCAGCGTAGAGGGACAGAGGTCCTACGAGCAGTACTTC. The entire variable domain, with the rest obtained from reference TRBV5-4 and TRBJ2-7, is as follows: ETGVTQSPTHLIKTRGQQVTLRCSSQSGHNTVSWYQQALGQGPQFIFQYYREEENGRGNFPPRFSGLQFPNYSSELNVNALELDDSALYLCASSVEGQRSYEQYFGPGTRLTVT.